This record looks at one T cell receptor beta chain sequence and its context. Its matching antigen is unknown. The use of a sample-barcoded 5' primer and a J-beta primer mix characterized a second PCR of roughly 7 to 11 cycles. TCRdb analysed the 5' RACE reads with MiXCR anew, one entry per CDR3 protein. The table shows approximately 1.5 million distinct CDR3 sequences, with roughly 32% occurring only once. The sample comes from a study of blood T cells in healthy people across ages. Findings of the study overall: TCR beta diversity, measured per million T cells, fell in a roughly linear way with age. Long-lived and aged donors differed, with more naive CD4+ cells and higher diversity in the long-lived. Without sorted subsets, naive and antigen-experienced compartments could not be conclusively compared.

Germline loops: CDR1 SGHTA, CDR2 FQGNSA. With 1 base removed from V and 1 base from J, the gap between germline ends came to 10 bases. This CDR3 contains 15 residues. The specimen sequenced was blood. The origin of this receptor is a woman in her 30s in good health. The chain joins TRBV7-2 to TRBJ1-1; no firm D call. For the CDR3, the DNA is TGTGCCAGCAGCTTAGTACGGGCTGGGAACACTGAAGCTTTCTTT. Amino acid sequence: CASSLVRAGNTEAFF.